These T cell receptor beta chains were read from a single sample in a study of early T cells in non-severe SARS-CoV-2 infection. MiXCR, applied by TCRdb to the 5' RACE reads, yields one record per CDR3 protein. The table has tens of thousands of distinct CDR3 sequences, 10% to 15% seen once; the top ten hold about 4.7%. Sequenced input: whole blood. These receptors were obtained from an adult who was a healthcare worker with PCR-confirmed SARS-CoV-2 infection or an uninfected control (not recorded which). The CDR3 runs from the conserved cysteine through the conserved F or W. Each record gives: J gene, clone size, D gene, V gene, CDR3 DNA, CDR3 protein. D genes are given only for firm matches. Rows give clone size only sometimes, using once, few, many, or a class for an expanded clone.

j_gene: TRBJ1-4; abundance: few; d_gene: -; v_gene: TRBV5-1; CDR3nt: TGCGCCAGCAGCGTCGCGTCAGGGCCTGAAAAACTGTTTTTT; CDR3aa: CASSVASGPEKLFF
j_gene: TRBJ1-6; abundance: -; d_gene: -; v_gene: TRBV7-9; CDR3nt: TGTGCCAGCAGCTTATCGGCAGGGATTGGTTCACCCCTCCACTTT; CDR3aa: CASSLSAGIGSPLHF
j_gene: TRBJ2-1; abundance: many; d_gene: TRBD2; v_gene: TRBV5-1; CDR3nt: TGCGCCAGCAGCTTGGCTGTACTAGCGGGGAGACACAATGAGCAGTTCTTC; CDR3aa: CASSLAVLAGRHNEQFF
j_gene: TRBJ1-1; abundance: -; d_gene: TRBD1; v_gene: TRBV5-6; CDR3nt: TGTGCCAGCAGCCGGACAGGGGCTAATGAAGCTTTCTTT; CDR3aa: CASSRTGANEAFF
j_gene: TRBJ1-2; abundance: many; d_gene: TRBD1; v_gene: TRBV20-1; CDR3nt: TGCAGTGCTTCCCTGGACAGGGGGCAAGGCTACACCTTC; CDR3aa: CSASLDRGQGYTF
j_gene: TRBJ1-3; abundance: few; d_gene: -; v_gene: TRBV5-1; CDR3nt: TGCGCCAGCAGCCCGACACGGTCTGCGGGAAACACCATATATTTT; CDR3aa: CASSPTRSAGNTIYF
j_gene: TRBJ1-3; abundance: many; d_gene: -; v_gene: TRBV5-1; CDR3nt: TGCGCCAGCAGCTTGGTGGCCAGTGGAAACACCATATATTTT; CDR3aa: CASSLVASGNTIYF
j_gene: TRBJ1-5; abundance: few; d_gene: -; v_gene: TRBV20-1; CDR3nt: TGCAGTGCTAGTCCCCCCGGGACGGGCAATCAGCCCCAGCATTTT; CDR3aa: CSASPPGTGNQPQHF
j_gene: TRBJ1-1; abundance: -; d_gene: TRBD1; v_gene: TRBV7-8; CDR3nt: TGTGCCAGCAGCTTAGACAGGGGGGTTATCATGATCACTGAAGCTTTCTTT; CDR3aa: CASSLDRGVIMITEAFF
j_gene: TRBJ1-5; abundance: many; d_gene: -; v_gene: TRBV10-3; CDR3nt: TGTGCCATCAGTTATAGGACGGATCAGCCCCAGCATTTT; CDR3aa: CAISYRTDQPQHF
j_gene: TRBJ1-4; abundance: -; d_gene: TRBD1; v_gene: TRBV6-5; CDR3nt: TGTGCCAGCAGCGTACAGGGGGTTAATGAAAAACTGTTTTTT; CDR3aa: CASSVQGVNEKLFF
j_gene: TRBJ1-1; abundance: many; d_gene: TRBD1; v_gene: TRBV29-1; CDR3nt: TGCAGCGTTGACTCAGGGGGTGAGACTGAAGCTTTCTTT; CDR3aa: CSVDSGGETEAFF
j_gene: TRBJ1-1; abundance: many; d_gene: -; v_gene: TRBV15; CDR3nt: TGTGCCACCTGGGGACCGACGAACACTGAAGCTTTCTTT; CDR3aa: CATWGPTNTEAFF
j_gene: TRBJ2-7; abundance: many; d_gene: -; v_gene: TRBV7-7; CDR3nt: TGTGCTAGCAGCCGGACAGAAAACTCCTACGAGCAGTACTTC; CDR3aa: CASSRTENSYEQYF
j_gene: TRBJ2-7; abundance: many; d_gene: -; v_gene: TRBV27; CDR3nt: TGTGCCACGAGGGACCAGGCCAGTAGTGGTTACGAGCAGTACTTC; CDR3aa: CATRDQASSGYEQYF
j_gene: TRBJ1-3; abundance: many; d_gene: -; v_gene: TRBV5-4; CDR3nt: TGTGCCAGCAGCTTGGAGACAGCGGCTGGCACCATATATTTT; CDR3aa: CASSLETAAGTIYF
j_gene: TRBJ1-2; abundance: many; d_gene: -; v_gene: TRBV15; CDR3nt: TGTGCCACCAGCAGGATACAGACCTATAACTATGGCTACACCTTC; CDR3aa: CATSRIQTYNYGYTF
j_gene: TRBJ2-5; abundance: many; d_gene: -; v_gene: TRBV21-1; CDR3nt: TGTGCCAGCAGCAAAGGGTACCTGAAGGAGACCCAGTACTTC; CDR3aa: CASSKGYLKETQYF
j_gene: TRBJ1-2; abundance: many; d_gene: -; v_gene: TRBV29-1; CDR3nt: TGCAGCGCTGGGAACAGGGAAATGGGCTATGGCTACACCTTC; CDR3aa: CSAGNREMGYGYTF
j_gene: TRBJ2-2; abundance: -; d_gene: -; v_gene: TRBV12-3/TRBV12-4; CDR3nt: TGTGCCAGCATAAAAACCGGGGAGCTGTTTTTT; CDR3aa: CASIKTGELFF
j_gene: TRBJ2-7; abundance: -; d_gene: -; v_gene: TRBV21-1; CDR3nt: TGTGCCAGCAGCAAGGGGACAGAGAGCTCCTACGAGCAGTACTTC; CDR3aa: CASSKGTESSYEQYF
j_gene: TRBJ1-1; abundance: -; d_gene: -; v_gene: TRBV7-2; CDR3nt: TGTGCCAGCAGCTCTGCTTGGGACACTGAAGCTTTCTTT; CDR3aa: CASSSAWDTEAFF
j_gene: TRBJ2-2; abundance: -; d_gene: TRBD1; v_gene: TRBV20-1; CDR3nt: TGCAGTGCTAGCCTTCGGGACAGGGGTATAGGGGAGCTGTTTTTT; CDR3aa: CSASLRDRGIGELFF